This TCR beta chain was sequenced in a study of early T cells in non-severe SARS-CoV-2 infection (dated by TCRdb to 2020 to 2023). At the level of the whole study: Because TCR sequencing relied on bulk RNA taken from unsorted whole blood, pairing of alpha and beta chains was not possible.

In its sample, this clonotype was seen many times. Its antigen is not yet known. No much larger clonotype is one base removed from it; base qualities were not supplied. General study outcomes and caveats: VDJdb matching was skewed toward anti-spike CD8 responses and likely underestimated virus-specific expansions by missing private and CD4 specificities.

The receptor library was made with 5' RACE. These reads were obtained on a NextSeq 500. Unique molecular identifiers were attached to individual cDNA molecules in the TCR library protocol so that sequencing error and PCR bias could be corrected. Both TCR alpha and beta chains were sequenced, and tight co-correlation was observed between alpha and beta sequence abundances in each sample. In the authors' own workflow: Decombinator V4 was used to perform V gene, J gene and CDR3 annotation of TCR sequences. TCRs were defined as expanded if a significant change between any two time points was detected under a Poisson model with p below 0.0001. TCR abundances were normalised to the total number of TCRs sequenced per sample and expressed as counts per million. TRAV1-2 paired with TRAJ12, TRAJ20 or TRAJ33 defined MAIT TCRs, while TRAV10 paired with TRAJ18 defined iNKT TCRs. A search of VDJdb, accessed on 1 November 2021, was run for TCRs annotated to CMV, EBV and SARS-CoV-2, with TCRs annotated for multiple antigens excluded. The raw public data were reprocessed by TCRdb itself: fastp quality trimming at Q25, MiXCR clonotype calling, in-frame beta chains only. Rows with one shared CDR3 protein collapse into an entry with the most common genes and DNA. TCRdb's processing, not the authors', yielded these V and J calls. The sample table shows some 30,000 distinct CDR3 sequences, and approximately 6.3% are seen once. The ten largest clones take up 2.5% to 3% of the sample.

Germline trimming amounts to 2 bases on V and 1 base on J, with 5 as the count of junction bases outside the gene matches. Inclusive of the bounding cysteine and phenylalanine, the CDR3 is 16 residues long. Only CDR3 DNA remains: 48 bases, in frame from the first base. CDR1 and CDR2 are drawn from the germline V gene: SGHTA, FQGNSA. The study was a case-control design nested within a healthcare worker cohort in London, UK, with weekly nasopharyngeal swab PCR tests and blood sampling. Between 23 and 31 March 2020, the week of the UK lockdown, healthcare workers were enrolled and then followed up weekly for as long as 16 weeks.

This receptor was taken from an adult who was a healthcare worker with PCR-confirmed SARS-CoV-2 infection or an uninfected control (not recorded which). This chain joins TRBV7-2 to TRBJ1-1; 9 junctional bases match TRBD1. The sequenced sample was whole blood. The DNA sequence is as follows: TGTGCCAGCAGCTTACAAACAGGGGGCGCGAACACTGAAGCTTTCTTT. The translation is CASSLQTGGANTEAFF.